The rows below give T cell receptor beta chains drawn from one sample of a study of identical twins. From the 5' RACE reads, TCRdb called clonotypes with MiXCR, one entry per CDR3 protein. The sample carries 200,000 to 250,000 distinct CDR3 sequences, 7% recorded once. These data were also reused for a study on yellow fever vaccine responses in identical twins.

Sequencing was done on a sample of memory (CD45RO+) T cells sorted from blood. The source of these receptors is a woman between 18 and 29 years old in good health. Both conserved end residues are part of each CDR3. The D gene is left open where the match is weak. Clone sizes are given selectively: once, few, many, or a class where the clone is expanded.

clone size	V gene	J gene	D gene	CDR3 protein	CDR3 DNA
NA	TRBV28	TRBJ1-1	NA	CASSSRKGITEAFF	TGTGCCAGCAGTTCGAGAAAGGGAATCACTGAAGCTTTCTTT
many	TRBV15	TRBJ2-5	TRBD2	CATSRGLAGGAETQYF	TGTGCCACCAGCAGAGGATTAGCGGGAGGCGCAGAGACCCAGTACTTC
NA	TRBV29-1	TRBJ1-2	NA	CSVEEGPGYGYTF	TGCAGCGTTGAAGAGGGCCCGGGCTATGGCTACACCTTC
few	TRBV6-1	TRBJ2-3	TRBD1	CASIPNPGQGATDTQYF	TGTGCCAGCATCCCAAATCCGGGACAGGGGGCAACAGATACGCAGTATTTT
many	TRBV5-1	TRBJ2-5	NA	CASSIAGVGGPQETQYF	TGCGCCAGCAGCATAGCTGGGGTCGGGGGGCCTCAAGAGACCCAGTACTTC
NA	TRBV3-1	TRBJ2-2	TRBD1	CASSHGTVNTGELFF	TGTGCCAGCAGCCACGGGACAGTAAACACCGGGGAGCTGTTTTTT
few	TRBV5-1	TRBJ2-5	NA	CASRSPPKETQYF	TGCGCCAGCAGGAGCCCACCTAAAGAGACCCAGTACTTC
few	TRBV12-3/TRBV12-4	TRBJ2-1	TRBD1	CAIRTGRHEQFF	TGTGCCATCCGGACAGGGAGGCATGAGCAGTTCTTC
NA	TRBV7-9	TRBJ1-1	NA	CASSLGWSAEANTEAFF	TGTGCCAGCAGCTTAGGATGGTCGGCAGAGGCTAACACTGAAGCTTTCTTT
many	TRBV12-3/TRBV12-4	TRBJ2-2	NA	CASNPGNPGELFF	TGTGCCAGCAACCCAGGGAACCCCGGGGAGCTGTTTTTT
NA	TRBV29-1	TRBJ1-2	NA	CSVISAGYGYTF	TGCAGCGTTATCTCGGCAGGCTATGGCTACACCTTC
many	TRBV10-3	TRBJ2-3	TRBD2	CATRTAGGTDTQYF	TGTGCCACCCGAACAGCGGGAGGCACAGATACGCAGTATTTT
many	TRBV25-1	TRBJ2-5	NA	CASSGDGRTQYF	TGTGCCAGCAGTGGGGACGGACGGACCCAGTACTTC
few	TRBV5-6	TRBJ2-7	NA	CASSLIGDLSYEQYF	TGTGCCAGCAGCTTGATAGGGGACCTCTCCTACGAGCAGTACTTC
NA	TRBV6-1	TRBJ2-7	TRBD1	CASSETGVAAHVSYEQYF	TGTGCCAGCAGTGAGACAGGGGTCGCGGCCCACGTCTCCTACGAGCAGTACTTC
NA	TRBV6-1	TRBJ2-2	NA	CASTPTISNTGELFF	TGTGCCAGCACCCCGACAATATCGAACACCGGGGAGCTGTTTTTT
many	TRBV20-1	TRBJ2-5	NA	CSVEERETQYF	TGCAGTGTTGAGGAGCGGGAGACCCAGTACTTC
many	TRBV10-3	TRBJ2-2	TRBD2	CAIPRTSENTGELFF	TGTGCCATCCCCAGGACTAGCGAGAACACCGGGGAGCTGTTTTTT
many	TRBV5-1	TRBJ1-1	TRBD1	CASSLTPGQGALWRNTEAFF	TGCGCCAGCAGCTTAACCCCGGGACAGGGGGCTTTGTGGCGGAACACTGAAGCTTTCTTT
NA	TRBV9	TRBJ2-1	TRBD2	CASSSGLARRRGNEQFF	TGTGCCAGCAGCTCGGGACTAGCGAGAAGGAGAGGCAATGAGCAGTTCTTC
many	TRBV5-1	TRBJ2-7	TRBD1	CASSWTGGAEQYF	TGCGCCAGCAGCTGGACAGGGGGCGCCGAGCAGTACTTC
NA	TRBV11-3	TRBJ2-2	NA	CASSLQITGELFF	TGTGCCAGCAGCCTGCAGATCACCGGGGAGCTGTTTTTT
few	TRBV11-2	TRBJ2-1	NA	CASSSRAGGPYNEQFF	TGTGCCAGCAGCTCCCGGGCTGGGGGCCCCTACAATGAGCAGTTCTTC
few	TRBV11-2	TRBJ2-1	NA	CASSLWGLAVGNEQFF	TGTGCCAGCAGCTTATGGGGGCTAGCGGTGGGCAATGAGCAGTTCTTC
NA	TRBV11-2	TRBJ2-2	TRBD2	CTICGGRLANKNTGELFF	TGTACCATCTGTGGAGGGCGACTAGCGAACAAGAACACCGGGGAGCTGTTTTTT
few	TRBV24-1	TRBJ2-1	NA	CATRKGGGDFEQFF	TGTGCCACCCGCAAAGGTGGGGGAGACTTTGAGCAGTTCTTC
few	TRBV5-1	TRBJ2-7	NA	CASSLGPSVSSYEQYF	TGCGCCAGCAGCTTGGGGCCTAGTGTGAGCTCCTACGAGCAGTACTTC
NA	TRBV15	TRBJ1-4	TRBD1	CATSREGRGQELFF	TGTGCCACCAGCAGAGAGGGCAGGGGGCAGGAACTGTTTTTT
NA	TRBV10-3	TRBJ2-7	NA	CATTPGQSNEQYF	TGTGCCACCACCCCGGGTCAATCCAACGAGCAGTACTTC
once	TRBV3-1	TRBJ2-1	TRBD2	CASSPSPGTSGRTYNEQFF	TGTGCCAGCAGTCCCAGTCCCGGGACTAGCGGGAGAACCTACAATGAGCAGTTCTTC
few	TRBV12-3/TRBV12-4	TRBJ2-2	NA	CASRPRGVGSGELFF	TGTGCCAGCAGACCAAGGGGGGTGGGGTCCGGGGAGCTGTTTTTT
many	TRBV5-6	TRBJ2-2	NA	CASSPPGANTGELFF	TGTGCCAGCAGCCCCCCCGGGGCCAACACCGGGGAGCTGTTTTTT
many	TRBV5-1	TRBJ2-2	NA	CASSLPSSTAGELFF	TGCGCCAGCAGCTTGCCCAGCTCTACCGCCGGGGAGCTGTTTTTT
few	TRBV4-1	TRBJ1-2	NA	CASSQDPSLSPVGYTF	TGCGCCAGCAGCCAAGATCCCAGCTTATCGCCAGTAGGCTACACCTTC
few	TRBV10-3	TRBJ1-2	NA	CAISESVATQNYGYTF	TGTGCCATCAGTGAGTCGGTAGCAACTCAAAACTATGGCTACACCTTC
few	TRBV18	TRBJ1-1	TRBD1	CASSPDRAVEAFF	TGTGCCAGCTCACCGGACAGGGCCGTTGAAGCTTTCTTT
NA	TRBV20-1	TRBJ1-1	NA	CSANRGQMNTEAFF	TGCAGTGCTAACAGAGGACAGATGAACACTGAAGCTTTCTTT